The next 11 T cell receptor beta chains were all read from a single sample in a study of blood T cell repertoires in COVID-19. Libraries were prepared by immunoSEQ multiplex PCR; TCRdb keeps only in-frame clonotypes and omits some of them. The table lists 150,000 to 190,000 clones, approximately 91% of them singletons. The sequencing input was peripheral blood. Receptors originate from a woman in her 70s with acute or convalescent COVID-19.

This clone has just one count. The chain uses TRBV7-6 and TRBJ2-2; possible D gene TRBD1, 5 bases. V was shortened by 0 bases and J by 4 bases, with 12 bases between the two germline ends. Germline CDR1 SGHVS, CDR2 FNYEAQ. The CDR3 runs to 16 residues. For the CDR3, the DNA is TGTGCCAGCAGCTTAGCCCAGATTGACAGCACCGGGGAGCTGTTTTTT. Translation gives CASSLAQIDSTGELFF.

This chain connects TRBV5-5 to TRBJ2-7, with a tentative D call TRBD1 (6 bases). Trimming removed 0 bases from V and 9 bases from J, with 13 bases in between. This CDR3 contains 13 residues. Germline CDR1 reads SGHKS; CDR2 reads YYEKEE (reference sequence). For the CDR3, the DNA is TGTGCCAGCAGCTTGGACAGGGTGGTGGCGCAGTACGTC. Amino acid sequence: CASSLDRVVAQYV.

The DNA for the CDR3 is TGCGCCAGCAGCCGGGGCGCTCGGGGGGCGAGCTCTGGAAACACCATATATTTT. The encoded protein is CASSRGARGASSGNTIYF. V is TRBV5-1 and J is TRBJ1-3, with TRBD1 as a possible D gene (6 bases). Germline CDR1 SGHRS, CDR2 YFSETQ. The CDR3 has 18 residues. V lost 4 bases to trimming and J lost 0 bases, with 20 bases between them. The complete variable domain, with remaining parts taken from reference TRBV5-1 and TRBJ1-3, reads KAGVTQTPRYLIKTRGQQVTLSCSPISGHRSVSWYQQTPGQGLQFLFEYFSETQRNKGNFPGRFSGRQFSNSRSEMNVSTLELGDSALYLCASSRGARGASSGNTIYFGEGSWLTVV.

The chain is built from TRBV14 and TRBJ2-1; 7 bases map to TRBD1. Germline CDR1 reads SGHDN; CDR2 reads FVKESK. J gave up 9 bases and V 1 base, and 9 bases lay outside the gene matches. The CDR3 has 15 residues. CDR3 residues: CASSQVTGMVSEQFF. CDR3 DNA sequence: TGTGCCAGCAGCCAAGTGACAGGGATGGTCAGTGAGCAGTTCTTC.

The chain joins TRBV27 to TRBJ2-1; D is unclear. The V and J ends lost 7 bases and 0 bases respectively, with 16 bases between them. Looked up from germline, CDR1 is MNHEY and CDR2 is SMNVEV (reference sequence). This CDR3 is built from 16 residues. CDR3 nucleotides: TGTGCCAGCAAACCTCGTGGAGATTTCTCCTACAATGAGCAGTTCTTC. Protein sequence: CASKPRGDFSYNEQFF.

The table lists this clone with a count of one. The CDR3 coding sequence is TGTGCCAGTAGTATAGTAGGGGCAGGGTATGAAGCTTTCTTT. Protein: CASSIVGAGYEAFF. This chain joins TRBV19 and TRBJ1-1; weak D call: TRBD1 (5 bases). Germline V lookup: CDR1 LNHDA, CDR2 SQIVND (reference sequence). V lost 1 base and J 7 bases, leaving 13 bases between the germline ends. The CDR3 covers 14 residues.

The V and J genes are TRBV24-1 and TRBJ1-2, with 8 bases identical to TRBD1. V lost 3 bases, J lost 5 bases, and 19 bases stayed unmatched. Germline CDR1 and CDR2: KGHDR and SFDVKD. The CDR3 length is 19 residues. Written as DNA, the CDR3 is TGTGCCACCAGTGATCCGGTAGGGACAGGCAAAGGGAATTGGTATGGCTACACCTTC. Its translation is CATSDPVGTGKGNWYGYTF.

V usage is TRBV7-8 and J usage is TRBJ1-4; D is possibly TRBD1 (6 bases). Germline CDR1 reads SGHVS; CDR2 reads FQNEAQ. The V end lost 2 bases, the J end lost 3 bases, and 10 bases lay between the germline ends. The CDR3 sequence is 15 residues long. The DNA of the CDR3 is TGTGCCAGCAGCTTATCGGACAGACCTAATGAAAAACTGTTTTTT. Translated: CASSLSDRPNEKLFF. Looking up the rest from reference TRBV7-8 and TRBJ1-4 gives the full variable domain: GAGVSQSPRYKVAKRGQDVALRCDPISGHVSLFWYQQALGQGPEFLTYFQNEAQLDKSGLPSDRFFAERPEGSVSTLKIQRTQQEDSAVYLCASSLSDRPNEKLFFGSGTQLSVL.

The chain links TRBV12-3 or TRBV12-4 to TRBJ1-1; a weak D match, TRBD1 (6 bases). Trimming removed 5 bases at V and 4 bases at J, with 11 bases between. The CDR3 is made up of 13 amino acids. The CDR3 DNA reads TGTGCCAGCAGTCGCGGACAGAGCACTGAAGCTTTCTTT. Amino acids: CASSRGQSTEAFF.

The chain carries TRBV5-8 and TRBJ1-5, with unresolved D. This CDR3 is 12 amino acids long. Trimming pared 3 bases from V and 3 bases from J, leaving 4 bases between. CDR1 and CDR2 from the germline V gene are SGHTS and YDEGEE. DNA for the CDR3: TGTGCCAGCAGCTCTTACAATCAGCCCCAGCATTTT. Translated, it gives CASSSYNQPQHF.

The chain couples TRBV20-1 to TRBJ1-2, with 7 bases lining up with TRBD1. The CDR3 contains 13 residues. V gave up 3 bases and J gave up 2 bases; unmatched junction bases: 3. The germline CDR1 and CDR2 sequences are DFQATT and SNEGSKA (reference sequence). The CDR3 region is CSASSGGNYGYTF. The CDR3 DNA is TGCAGTGCTAGTTCAGGGGGAAACTATGGCTACACCTTC.